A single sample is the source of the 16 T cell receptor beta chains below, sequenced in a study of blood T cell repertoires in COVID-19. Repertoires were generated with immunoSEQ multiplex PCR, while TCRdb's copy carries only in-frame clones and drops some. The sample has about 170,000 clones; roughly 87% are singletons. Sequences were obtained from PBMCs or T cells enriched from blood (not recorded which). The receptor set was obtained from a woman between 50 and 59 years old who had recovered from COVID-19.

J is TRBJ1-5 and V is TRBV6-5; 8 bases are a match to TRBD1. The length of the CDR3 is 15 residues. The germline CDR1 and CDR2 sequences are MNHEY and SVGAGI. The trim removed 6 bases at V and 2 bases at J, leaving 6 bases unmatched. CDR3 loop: CASRPQGGGNQPQHF. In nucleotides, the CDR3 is TGTGCCAGCAGGCCACAGGGGGGTGGCAATCAGCCCCAGCATTTT.

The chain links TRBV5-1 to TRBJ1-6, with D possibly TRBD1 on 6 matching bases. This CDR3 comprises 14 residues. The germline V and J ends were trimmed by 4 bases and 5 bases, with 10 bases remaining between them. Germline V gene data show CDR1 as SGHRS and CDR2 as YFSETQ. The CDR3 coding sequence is TGCGCCAGCAGCCGGACAGCAGATAATTCACCCCTCCACTTT. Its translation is CASSRTADNSPLHF.

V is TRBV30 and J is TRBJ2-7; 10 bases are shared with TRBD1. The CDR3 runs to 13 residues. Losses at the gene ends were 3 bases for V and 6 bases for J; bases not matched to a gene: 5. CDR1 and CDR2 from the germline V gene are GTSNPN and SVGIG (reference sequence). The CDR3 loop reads CAWSGGTGVEQYF. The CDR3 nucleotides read TGTGCCTGGAGCGGGGGGACAGGGGTCGAGCAGTACTTC.

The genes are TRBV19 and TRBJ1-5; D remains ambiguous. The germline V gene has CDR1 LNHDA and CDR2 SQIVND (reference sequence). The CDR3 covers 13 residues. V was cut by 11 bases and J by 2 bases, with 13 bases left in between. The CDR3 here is CASQDPGNQPQHF. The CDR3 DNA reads TGTGCCTCCCAGGATCCGGGCAATCAGCCCCAGCATTTT. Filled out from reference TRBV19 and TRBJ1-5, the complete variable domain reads DGGITQSPKYLFRKEGQNVTLSCEQNLNHDAMYWYRQDPGQGLRLIYYSQIVNDFQKGDIAEGYSVSREKKESFPLTVTSAQKNPTAFYLCASQDPGNQPQHFGDGTRLSIL.

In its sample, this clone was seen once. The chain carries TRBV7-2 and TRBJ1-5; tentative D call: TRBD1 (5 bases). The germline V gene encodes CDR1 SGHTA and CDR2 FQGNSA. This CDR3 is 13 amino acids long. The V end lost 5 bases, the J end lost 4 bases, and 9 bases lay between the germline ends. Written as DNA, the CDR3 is TGTGCCAGCAGCCCCCAGGGTAATCAGCCCCAGCATTTT. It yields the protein CASSPQGNQPQHF.

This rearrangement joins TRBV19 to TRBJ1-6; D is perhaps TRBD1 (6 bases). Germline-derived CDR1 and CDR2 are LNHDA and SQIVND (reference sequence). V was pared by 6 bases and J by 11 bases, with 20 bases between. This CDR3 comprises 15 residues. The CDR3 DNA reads TGTGCCAGTAGGCTGGGGGGGCCTGGAGAAGCACCCCTCCACTTT. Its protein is CASRLGGPGEAPLHF.

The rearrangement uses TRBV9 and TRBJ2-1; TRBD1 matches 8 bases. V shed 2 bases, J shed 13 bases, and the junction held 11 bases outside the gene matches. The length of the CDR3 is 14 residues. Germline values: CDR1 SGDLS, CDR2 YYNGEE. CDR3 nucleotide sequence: TGTGCCAGCAGCGTGGCGGACAGGGACTTGTCCCAGTTCTTC. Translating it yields CASSVADRDLSQFF.

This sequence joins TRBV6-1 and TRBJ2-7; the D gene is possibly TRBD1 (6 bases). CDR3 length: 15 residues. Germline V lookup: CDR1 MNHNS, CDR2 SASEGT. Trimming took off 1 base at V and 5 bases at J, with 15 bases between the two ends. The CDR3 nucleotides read TGTGCCAGCAGTGAAGGAGGGGGAGCCTCTCACGAGCAGTACTTC. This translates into CASSEGGGASHEQYF.

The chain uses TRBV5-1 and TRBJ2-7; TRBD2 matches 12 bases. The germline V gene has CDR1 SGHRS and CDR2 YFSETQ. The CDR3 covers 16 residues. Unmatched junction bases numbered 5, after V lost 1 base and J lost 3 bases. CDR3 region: CASSLTTSGGIYEQYF. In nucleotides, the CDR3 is TGCGCCAGCAGCTTGACGACTAGCGGGGGTATCTACGAGCAGTACTTC. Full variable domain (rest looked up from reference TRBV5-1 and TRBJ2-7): KAGVTQTPRYLIKTRGQQVTLSCSPISGHRSVSWYQQTPGQGLQFLFEYFSETQRNKGNFPGRFSGRQFSNSRSEMNVSTLELGDSALYLCASSLTTSGGIYEQYFGPGTRLTVT.

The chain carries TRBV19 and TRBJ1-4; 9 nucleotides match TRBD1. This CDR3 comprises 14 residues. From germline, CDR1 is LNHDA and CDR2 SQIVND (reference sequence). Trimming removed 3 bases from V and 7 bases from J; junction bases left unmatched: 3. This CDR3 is CASSMGTGPEKLFF. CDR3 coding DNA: TGTGCCAGTAGTATGGGGACAGGGCCTGAAAAACTGTTTTTT.

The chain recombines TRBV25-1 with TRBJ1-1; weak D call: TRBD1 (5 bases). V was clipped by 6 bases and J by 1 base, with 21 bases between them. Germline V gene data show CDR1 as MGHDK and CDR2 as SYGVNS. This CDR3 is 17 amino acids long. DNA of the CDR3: TGTGCCAGCAGCCCCATGCGGGGAACGAGGGGGAACACTGAAGCTTTCTTT. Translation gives CASSPMRGTRGNTEAFF.

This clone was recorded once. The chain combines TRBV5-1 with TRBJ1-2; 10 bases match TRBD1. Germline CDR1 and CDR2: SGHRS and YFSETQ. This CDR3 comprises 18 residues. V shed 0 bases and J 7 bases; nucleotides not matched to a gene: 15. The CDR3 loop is CASSLATGTGVGSTGYTF. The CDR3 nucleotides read TGCGCCAGCAGCTTGGCTACCGGGACAGGGGTGGGCTCTACTGGCTACACCTTC. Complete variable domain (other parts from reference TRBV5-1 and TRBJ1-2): KAGVTQTPRYLIKTRGQQVTLSCSPISGHRSVSWYQQTPGQGLQFLFEYFSETQRNKGNFPGRFSGRQFSNSRSEMNVSTLELGDSALYLCASSLATGTGVGSTGYTFGSGTRLTVV.

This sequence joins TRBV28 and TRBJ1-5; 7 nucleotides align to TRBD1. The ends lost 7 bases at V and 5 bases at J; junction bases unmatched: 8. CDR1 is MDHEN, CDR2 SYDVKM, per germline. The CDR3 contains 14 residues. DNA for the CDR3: TGTGCCAGCAAGAATGACAGGGACCATCAGCCCCAGCATTTT. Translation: CASKNDRDHQPQHF.

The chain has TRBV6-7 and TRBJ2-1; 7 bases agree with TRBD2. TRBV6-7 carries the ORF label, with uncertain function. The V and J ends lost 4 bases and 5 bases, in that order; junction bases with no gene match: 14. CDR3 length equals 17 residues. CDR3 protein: CASSSWTREGHHNEQFF. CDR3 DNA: TGTGCCAGCAGTTCCTGGACTAGAGAGGGGCATCACAATGAGCAGTTCTTC.

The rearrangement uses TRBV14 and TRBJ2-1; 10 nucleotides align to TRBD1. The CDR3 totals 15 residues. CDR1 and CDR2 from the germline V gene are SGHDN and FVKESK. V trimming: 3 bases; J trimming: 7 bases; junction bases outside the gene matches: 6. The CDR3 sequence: CASSQRQGARNEQFF. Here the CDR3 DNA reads TGTGCCAGCAGCCAGAGACAGGGGGCTCGGAATGAGCAGTTCTTC.

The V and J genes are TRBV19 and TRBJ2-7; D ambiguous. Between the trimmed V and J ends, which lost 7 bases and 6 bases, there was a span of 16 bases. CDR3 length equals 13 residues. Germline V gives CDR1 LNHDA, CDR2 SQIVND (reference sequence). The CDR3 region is CASKPNGDFEQYF. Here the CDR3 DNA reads TGTGCCAGTAAGCCCAACGGAGACTTCGAGCAGTACTTC.